This TCR beta chain was captured by sequencing in a study of cytomegalovirus exposure and HLA in healthy donors. PCR used 60 Vbeta primers and 13 Jbeta primers. Clones were sequenced by immunoSEQ multiplex PCR, and TCRdb holds only the in-frame ones, with some missing. The repertoire holds 150,000 to 200,000 clones, about 75% seen once, with 7.4% in the top ten. Among the donors, all were healthy bone marrow donors. Though probably carrying unrecorded immune exposures, donors were nominally healthy at sampling. The germline gives CDR1 SGHNT, CDR2 YYREEE (reference sequence). CDR3 length: 14 amino acids. V dropped 0 bases and J dropped 8 bases, with 13 bases sitting between them.

J is TRBJ2-3 and V is TRBV5-4; a possible D gene is TRBD2 (6 bases). Input material: PBMCs. The receptor's source is a male donor in good health and CMV-seropositive. The CDR3 coding sequence is TGTGCCAGCAGCTTGGCCGGCGGGGCAGCTACGCAGTATTTT. Translating it yields CASSLAGGAATQYF.